Sequencing of this TCR beta chain was carried out in a study of technical replicates of blood from four donors. Libraries were prepared by immunoSEQ multiplex PCR; TCRdb keeps only in-frame clonotypes and omits some of them. The data hold approximately 82,000 clones, with roughly 95% observed a single time. From germline, CDR1 is LNHDA and CDR2 SQIVND (reference sequence). V gave up 4 bases and J gave up 4 bases; unmatched junction bases: 9. This CDR3 is built from 15 residues. The gene calls are TRBV19 and TRBJ2-7, with 8 bases matching TRBD1. This TCR came from a human donor in good health. Sequenced sample: T cells isolated from PBMCs. CDR3 amino acids: CASSTRGRRVYEQYF. The CDR3 region has the DNA TGTGCCAGTAGTACCAGGGGGCGCAGGGTTTACGAGCAGTACTTC.